This T cell receptor beta chain was identified during a study of monozygotic twins with inflammatory bowel disease. TCRdb reprocessed the 5' RACE reads and stores each CDR3 protein as one record, lacking DNA. This repertoire includes 140,000 to 150,000 distinct CDR3 sequences. The CDR3 runs to 16 residues. Germline V gene sequence: CDR1 SGHNT, CDR2 YYREEE (reference sequence). This chain connects TRBV5-4 to TRBJ1-5; TCRdb names TRBD1, which stays unverified in the absence of DNA. Source material: blood. This sequence originates from a human donor with ulcerative colitis or Crohn's disease, or a healthy co-twin of an affected twin (not recorded which). The CDR3 is CASSAYPGRQYQPQHF.